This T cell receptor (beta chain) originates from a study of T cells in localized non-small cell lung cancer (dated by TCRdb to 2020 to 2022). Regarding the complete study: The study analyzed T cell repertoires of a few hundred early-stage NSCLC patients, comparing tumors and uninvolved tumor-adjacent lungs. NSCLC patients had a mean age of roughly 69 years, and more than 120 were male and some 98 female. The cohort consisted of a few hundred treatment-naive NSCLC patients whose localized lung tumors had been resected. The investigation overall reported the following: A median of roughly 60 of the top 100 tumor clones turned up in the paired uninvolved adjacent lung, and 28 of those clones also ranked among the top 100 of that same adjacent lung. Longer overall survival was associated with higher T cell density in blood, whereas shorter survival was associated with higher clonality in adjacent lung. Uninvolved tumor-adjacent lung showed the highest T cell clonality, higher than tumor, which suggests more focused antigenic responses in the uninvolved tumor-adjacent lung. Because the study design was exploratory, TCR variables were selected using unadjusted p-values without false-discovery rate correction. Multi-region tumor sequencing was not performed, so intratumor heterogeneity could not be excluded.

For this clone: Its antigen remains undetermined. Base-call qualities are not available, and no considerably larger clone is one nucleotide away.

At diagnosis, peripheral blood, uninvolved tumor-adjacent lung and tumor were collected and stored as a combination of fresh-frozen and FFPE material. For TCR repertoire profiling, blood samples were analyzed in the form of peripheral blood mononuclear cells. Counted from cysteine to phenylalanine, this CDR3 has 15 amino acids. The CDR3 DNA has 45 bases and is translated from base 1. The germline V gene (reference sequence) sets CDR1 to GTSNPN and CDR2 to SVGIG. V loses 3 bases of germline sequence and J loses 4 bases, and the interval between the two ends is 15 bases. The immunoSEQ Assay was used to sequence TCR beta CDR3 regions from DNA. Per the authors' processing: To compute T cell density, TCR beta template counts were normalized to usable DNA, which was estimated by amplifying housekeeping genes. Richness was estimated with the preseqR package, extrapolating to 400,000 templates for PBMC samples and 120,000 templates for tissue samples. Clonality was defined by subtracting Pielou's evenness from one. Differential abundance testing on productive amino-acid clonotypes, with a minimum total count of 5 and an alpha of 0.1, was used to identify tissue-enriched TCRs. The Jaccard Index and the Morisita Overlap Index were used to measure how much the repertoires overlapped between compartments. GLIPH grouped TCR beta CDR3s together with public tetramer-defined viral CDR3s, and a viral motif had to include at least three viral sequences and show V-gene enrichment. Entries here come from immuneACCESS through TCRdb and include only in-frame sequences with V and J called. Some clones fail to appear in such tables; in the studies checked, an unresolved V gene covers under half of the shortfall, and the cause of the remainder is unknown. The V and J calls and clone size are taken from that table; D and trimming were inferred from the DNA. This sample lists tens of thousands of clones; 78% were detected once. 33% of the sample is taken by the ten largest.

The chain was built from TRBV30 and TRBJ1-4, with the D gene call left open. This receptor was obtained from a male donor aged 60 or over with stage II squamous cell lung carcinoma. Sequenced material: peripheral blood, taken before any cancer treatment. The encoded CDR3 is CAWRSKGGNNEKLFF. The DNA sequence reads TGTGCCTGGAGAAGTAAGGGAGGGAATAATGAAAAACTGTTTTTT. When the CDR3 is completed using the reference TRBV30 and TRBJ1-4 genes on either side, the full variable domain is SQTIHQWPATLVQPVGSPLSLECTVEGTSNPNLYWYRQAAGRGLQLLFYSVGIGQISSEVPQNLSASRPQDRQFILSSKKLLLSDSGFYLCAWRSKGGNNEKLFFGSGTQLSVL.